This TCR beta chain is from a study of blood T cell repertoires in COVID-19. Study as a whole: Both acute and convalescent COVID-19 samples were obtained from the United States, Italy and Spain. The analysed material was cDNA or gDNA that came from T cells, B-cell-depleted T cells, or PBMCs.

The germline gives CDR1 SNHLY, CDR2 FYNNEI. The ends were cut back, 4 bases at V and 0 bases at J, with 12 bases in the middle. The CDR3 spans 15 residues. Original analysis: Amplified reference gene primers provided the basis for estimating nucleated cell counts. Using immunoSEQ multiplex PCR, the repertoire was profiled, and TCRdb retains in-frame clones only, with some absent. D and trimming were read from the DNA, whereas the V and J calls and clone size are those reported in that table. The table has about 380,000 clones, 81% seen once; the top ten hold around 1%. The rearrangement uses TRBV2 and TRBJ1-2, with D unresolved. The sequenced sample consisted of peripheral blood. The TCR was taken from a human donor with acute or convalescent COVID-19. The donor label of this sample is uncertain. CDR3 residues: CASSGPEKTNYGYTF. In nucleotides, the CDR3 is TGTGCCAGCAGTGGCCCAGAAAAGACTAACTATGGCTACACCTTC.